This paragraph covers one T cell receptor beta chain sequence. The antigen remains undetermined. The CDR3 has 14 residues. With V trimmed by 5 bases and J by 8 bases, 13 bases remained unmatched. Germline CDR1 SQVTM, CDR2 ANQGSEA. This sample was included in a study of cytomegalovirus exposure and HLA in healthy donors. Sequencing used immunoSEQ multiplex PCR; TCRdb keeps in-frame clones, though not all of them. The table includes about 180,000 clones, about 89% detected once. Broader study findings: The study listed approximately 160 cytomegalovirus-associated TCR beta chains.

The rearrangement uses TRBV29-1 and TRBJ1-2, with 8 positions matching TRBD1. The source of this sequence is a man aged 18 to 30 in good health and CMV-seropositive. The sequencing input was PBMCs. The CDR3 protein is CSVQHDRGYEGYTF. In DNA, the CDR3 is TGCAGCGTTCAGCACGACAGGGGATATGAAGGCTACACCTTC.